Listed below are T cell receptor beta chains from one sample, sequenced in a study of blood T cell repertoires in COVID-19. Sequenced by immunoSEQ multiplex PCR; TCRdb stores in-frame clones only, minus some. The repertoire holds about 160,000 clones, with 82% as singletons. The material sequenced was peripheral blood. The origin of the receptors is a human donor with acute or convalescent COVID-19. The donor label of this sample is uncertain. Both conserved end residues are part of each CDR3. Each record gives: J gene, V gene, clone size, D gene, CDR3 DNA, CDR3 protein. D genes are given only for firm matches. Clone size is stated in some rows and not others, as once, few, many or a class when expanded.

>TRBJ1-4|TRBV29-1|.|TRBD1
TGCAGCGTTGCGGGACAGGGGGGTGAAAAACTGTTTTTT
CSVAGQGGEKLFF
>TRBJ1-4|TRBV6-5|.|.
TGTGCCAGCAGACGCGCACCGGGTTCTAATGAAAAACTGTTTTTT
CASRRAPGSNEKLFF
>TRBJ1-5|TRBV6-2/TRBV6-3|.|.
TGTGCCAGCAGTTACTCAGGCCAGGCGGGCCGTACGCCCCAGCATTTT
CASSYSGQAGRTPQHF
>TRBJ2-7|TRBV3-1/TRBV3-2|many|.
TGTGCCAGCAGCCCGAGACTGGCGGGGGCAGGTGAGCAGTACTTC
CASSPRLAGAGEQYF
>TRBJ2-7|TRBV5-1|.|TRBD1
TGCGCCAGCAGCTTCCAGGGGGCGGGCGAGCAGTACTTC
CASSFQGAGEQYF
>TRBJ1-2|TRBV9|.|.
TGTGCCCGCAGCGTAGGGGTGGGGGGAGCTAACTATGGCTACACCTTC
CARSVGVGGANYGYTF
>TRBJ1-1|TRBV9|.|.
TGTGCCAGCAGCCTCCCCGGCAGGGGGAACACTGAAGCTTTCTTT
CASSLPGRGNTEAFF
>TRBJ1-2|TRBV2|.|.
TGTGCCAGCAGTGAAGCGCGGGGAAGAGGGCCTAACTATGGCTACACCTTC
CASSEARGRGPNYGYTF
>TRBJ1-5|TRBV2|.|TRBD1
TGTGCCAGCAGTAGCGGCAGAGGGCAGGGGGCATATGGCAATCAGCCCCAGCATTTT
CASSSGRGQGAYGNQPQHF
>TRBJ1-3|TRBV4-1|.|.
TGCGCCAGCAGCCCCGAACAGGGAAACACCATATATTTT
CASSPEQGNTIYF
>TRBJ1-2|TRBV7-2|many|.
TGTGCCAGCAGCTTAGCGCGACAGACCTATGGCTACACCTTC
CASSLARQTYGYTF
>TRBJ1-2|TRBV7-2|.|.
TGTGCCAGCAGCTCCCTAATTAGTGACTATGGCTACACCTTC
CASSSLISDYGYTF
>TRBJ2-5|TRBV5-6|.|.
TGTGCCAGCAGCTTGGTGGCTCTAGAGACCCAGTACTTC
CASSLVALETQYF
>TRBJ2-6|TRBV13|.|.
TGTGCCAGCAGCTTAGGGGGCGGGTACTCTGGGGCCAACGTCCTGACTTTC
CASSLGGGYSGANVLTF
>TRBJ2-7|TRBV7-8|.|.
TGTGCCAGCAGCTTGAGGGACTCCTACGAGCAGTACTTC
CASSLRDSYEQYF
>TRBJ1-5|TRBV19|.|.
TGTGCCAGTAGTCAAAACACAGGGACCAATCAGCCCCAGCATTTT
CASSQNTGTNQPQHF
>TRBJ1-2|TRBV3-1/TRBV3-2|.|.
TGTGCCAGCAGCCCGGGACATGATAACTATGGCTACACCTTC
CASSPGHDNYGYTF
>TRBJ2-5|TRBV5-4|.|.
TGTGCCAGCAGCTTGGCCGGTGGGGGGAGAGCCGAGACCCAGTACTTC
CASSLAGGGRAETQYF
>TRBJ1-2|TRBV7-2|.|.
TGTGCCAGCAGCGAAGGTTACAGCTATGGCTACACCTTC
CASSEGYSYGYTF
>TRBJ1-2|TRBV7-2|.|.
TGTGCCAGCAGCTCCGCCGGAGATTATGGCTACACCTTC
CASSSAGDYGYTF
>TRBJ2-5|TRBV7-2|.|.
TGTGCCAGCAGCTTACCGGGGGGCCTAGAGACCCAGTACTTC
CASSLPGGLETQYF
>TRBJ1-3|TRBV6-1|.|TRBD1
TGTGCCAGCAGTGAGACAGGGGGTCGGGTAAACACCATATATTTT
CASSETGGRVNTIYF
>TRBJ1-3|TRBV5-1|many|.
TGCGCCAGCAGGGCGGGGCTATTCTCTGGAAACACCATATATTTT
CASRAGLFSGNTIYF
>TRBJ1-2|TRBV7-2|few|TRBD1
TGTGCCAGCAGCTTTATGACAGGGGCTAACTATGGCTACACCTTC
CASSFMTGANYGYTF
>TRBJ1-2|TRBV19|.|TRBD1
TGTGCCAGTAGTAACCCCGTCGGGACAGGGGGCAGCGATGGCTACACCTTC
CASSNPVGTGGSDGYTF
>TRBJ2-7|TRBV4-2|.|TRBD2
TGTGCCAGCAGCCTTTGGACTAGCGGAGTCTACGAGCAGTACTTC
CASSLWTSGVYEQYF
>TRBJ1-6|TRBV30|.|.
TGTGCCTGGAGTGTAGGACTGACGAATTCACCCCTCCACTTT
CAWSVGLTNSPLHF
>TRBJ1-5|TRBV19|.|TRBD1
TGTGCCAGTACCCAAGGGACAGGGACGCGACAGCCCCAGCATTTT
CASTQGTGTRQPQHF
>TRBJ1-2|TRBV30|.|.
TGTGCCTGGAGTCCGAACTCTAACTATGGCTACACCTTC
CAWSPNSNYGYTF
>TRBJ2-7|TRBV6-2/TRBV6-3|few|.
TGTGCCAGCAGTTACGTCTCAAGAGATGAGCAGTACTTC
CASSYVSRDEQYF
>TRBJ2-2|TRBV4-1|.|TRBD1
TGCGCCAGCAGCCAAGCGACAGGGTCGAACACCGGGGAGCTGTTTTTT
CASSQATGSNTGELFF
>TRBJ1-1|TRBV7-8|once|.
TGTGCCAGCAGCTTAGTAGGGGGTAGTCCGAACACTGAAGCTTTCTTT
CASSLVGGSPNTEAFF
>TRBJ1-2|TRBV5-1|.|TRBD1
TGCGCCAGCAGCTGGGGACACGGGACAGTTTCCGATGGCTACACCTTC
CASSWGHGTVSDGYTF
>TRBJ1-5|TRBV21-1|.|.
TGTGCCAGCAGCAAAGAGAAGGACAGGGGGGTAAATCAGCCCCAGCATTTT
CASSKEKDRGVNQPQHF
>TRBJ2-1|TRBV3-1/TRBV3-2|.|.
TGTGCCAGCAGCCAAGAGGCTAAAGTAACGGTAGGGGGTTACAATGAGCAGTTCTTC
CASSQEAKVTVGGYNEQFF
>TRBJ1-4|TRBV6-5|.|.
TGTGCCAGCAGAACGGGGGGCGCGACTAATGAAAAACTGTTTTTT
CASRTGGATNEKLFF
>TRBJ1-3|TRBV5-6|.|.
TGTGCCAGCAGCTCCAGGGCCCTCTCTGGAAACACCATATATTTT
CASSSRALSGNTIYF
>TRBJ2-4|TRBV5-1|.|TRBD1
TGCGCCAGCAGCTTAGGCAGGGGGCTGGGAAACATTCAGTACTTC
CASSLGRGLGNIQYF
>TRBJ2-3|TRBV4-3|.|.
TGCGCCAGCAGCCAACAGGGTTCTCGGGCAGATACGCAGTATTTT
CASSQQGSRADTQYF
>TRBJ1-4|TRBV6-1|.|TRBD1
TGTGCCAGCAGTGATACCCCGGGACAGGGACGGTGGAAACTGTTTTTT
CASSDTPGQGRWKLFF
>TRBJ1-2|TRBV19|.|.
TGTGCCAGTTCGTATACTTTCCAGACAGGCTCCTATGGCTACACCTTC
CASSYTFQTGSYGYTF
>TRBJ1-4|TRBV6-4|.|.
TGTGCCAGCAGTGATCGACCGGGAGGAAAACTGTTTTTT
CASSDRPGGKLFF
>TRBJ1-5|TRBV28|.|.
TGTGCCAGCAGTTTAGCCCAGGGGTATAGCAATCAGCCCCAGCATTTT
CASSLAQGYSNQPQHF
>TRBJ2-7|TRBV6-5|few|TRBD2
TGTGCCAGCAGTTACTACTCACTAGCGGGGGGTTCCGAGCAGTACTTC
CASSYYSLAGGSEQYF
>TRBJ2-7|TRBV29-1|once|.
TGCAGCGCAACGACGGGACATTTCGGCGAGCAGTACTTC
CSATTGHFGEQYF
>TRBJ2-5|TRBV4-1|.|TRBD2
TGCGCCAGGCGGGGGGGCCCGGGAGAGACCCAGTACTTC
CARRGGPGETQYF
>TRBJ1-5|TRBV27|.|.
TGTGCCAGCAGCTATGACAGATCAAGTCAGCCCCAGCATTTT
CASSYDRSSQPQHF
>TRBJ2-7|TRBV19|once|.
TGTGCCAGTAGTAACATCTACGAGCAGTACTTC
CASSNIYEQYF
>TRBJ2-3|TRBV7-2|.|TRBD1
TGTGCCAGCAGGAACACGGGACAGTTCACAGATACGCAGTATTTT
CASRNTGQFTDTQYF
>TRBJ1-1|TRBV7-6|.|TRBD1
TGTGCCAGCAGCGGCCGACAGGGGACGAACACTGAAGCTTTCTTT
CASSGRQGTNTEAFF
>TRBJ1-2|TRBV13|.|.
TGTGCCAGCAGCTTAACGTCAGGGCGCTATGGCTACACCTTC
CASSLTSGRYGYTF